This passage covers 32 T cell receptor beta chains from one sample sequenced in a study of blood T cell repertoires in COVID-19. Profiled with immunoSEQ multiplex PCR; TCRdb holds only in-frame clones, not every one. The data hold under 30,000 clones, with under 95% observed a single time. Sequences were obtained from peripheral blood. These receptors all stem from a man over 45 with active COVID-19.

The chain employs TRBV3-1 (or the pseudogene TRBV3-2) and TRBJ2-7; 9 bases are shared with TRBD1. The length of the CDR3 is 14 residues. Germline V gene data show CDR1 as LGHDT and CDR2 as YNNKEL (reference sequence). Losses at the gene ends were 4 bases for V and 5 bases for J; bases not matched to a gene: 6. The CDR3 coding sequence is TGTGCCAGCAGCCTGGGGACAGGGCTCGACGAGCAGTACTTC. This sequence encodes CASSLGTGLDEQYF.

V gene TRBV28 combines with J gene TRBJ2-3; D unresolved. The V end was cut by 3 bases, the J end by 0 bases, with 7 bases between. The germline V gene encodes CDR1 MDHEN and CDR2 SYDVKM. This CDR3 region has 14 residues. CDR3 loop: CASSFTVSTDTQYF. The CDR3 DNA sequence: TGTGCCAGCAGTTTTACAGTTAGCACAGATACGCAGTATTTT.

V gene TRBV6-5 combines with J gene TRBJ1-5, with TRBD1 matching over 7 bases. CDR1 is MNHEY, CDR2 SVGAGI, per germline. The CDR3 covers 13 residues. Trimming at V came to 4 bases and at J to 7 bases, leaving 4 bases not matched to a gene. The CDR3 is CASSLTGMQPQHF. The DNA for the CDR3 is TGTGCCAGCAGTTTGACAGGGATGCAGCCCCAGCATTTT.

The genes are TRBV19 and TRBJ1-1; perhaps TRBD1 as D (6 bases). The V gene lost 6 bases and the J gene lost 0 bases, with 17 bases spanning the gap. Per the germline V gene, CDR1 is LNHDA and CDR2 is SQIVND (reference sequence). This CDR3 is 16 amino acids long. In DNA form, the CDR3 reads TGTGCCAGTAGCGCAGACAGGCTATTGGTGAACACTGAAGCTTTCTTT. Protein sequence: CASSADRLLVNTEAFF.

The chain has TRBV28 and TRBJ2-1; 15 bases match TRBD2. The CDR3 consists of 17 residues. Losses at the gene ends were 10 bases for V and 0 bases for J; bases not matched to a gene: 7. Germline assignment: CDR1 MDHEN and CDR2 SYDVKM. The CDR3 bases are TGTGCCACTAGTGGGACTAGCGGGAGGAGCTCCTACAATGAGCAGTTCTTC. Residues: CATSGTSGRSSYNEQFF.

The chain carries TRBV5-1 and TRBJ2-5; TRBD1 is a possible D gene (5 bases). Between the trimmed V and J ends, which lost 4 bases and 2 bases, there was a span of 9 bases. Germline-derived CDR1 and CDR2 are SGHRS and YFSETQ. The CDR3 is 13 residues long. Here the CDR3 reads CASSPTVQETQYF. DNA of the CDR3: TGCGCCAGCAGCCCGACAGTGCAAGAGACCCAGTACTTC.

J is TRBJ2-3 and V is TRBV9; 7 nucleotides match TRBD2. The CDR3 totals 14 residues. Looked up from germline, CDR1 is SGDLS and CDR2 is YYNGEE. Losses at the gene ends were 0 bases for V and 6 bases for J; bases not matched to a gene: 4. CDR3 region: CASSVEGGSDTQYF. CDR3 nucleotides: TGTGCCAGCAGCGTAGAGGGAGGGTCGGATACGCAGTATTTT.

The chain combines TRBV28 with TRBJ2-1; 12 bases line up with TRBD2. The V gene end was trimmed by 7 bases and the J gene end by 7 bases; junction bases not matched to a gene: 5. The CDR3 is 14 residues long. Germline CDR1 and CDR2: MDHEN and SYDVKM. The CDR3 protein is CASTPSGRVNEQFF. The DNA for the CDR3 is TGTGCCAGCACGCCTAGCGGGAGGGTTAATGAGCAGTTCTTC.

The chain employs TRBV5-1 and TRBJ2-5, with TRBD2 identical over 15 bases. The germline V gene encodes CDR1 SGHRS and CDR2 YFSETQ. The ends lost 1 base at V and 5 bases at J; junction bases unmatched: 9. The CDR3 contains 18 residues. CDR3 sequence reads: CASSLLSGLAGGGETQYF. CDR3 in DNA: TGCGCCAGCAGCTTGCTTTCGGGACTAGCGGGAGGCGGGGAGACCCAGTACTTC. Drawing the rest from reference TRBV5-1 and TRBJ2-5, the complete variable domain is KAGVTQTPRYLIKTRGQQVTLSCSPISGHRSVSWYQQTPGQGLQFLFEYFSETQRNKGNFPGRFSGRQFSNSRSEMNVSTLELGDSALYLCASSLLSGLAGGGETQYFGPGTRLLVL.

This chain connects TRBV28 to TRBJ1-2, with 10 bases aligning to TRBD1. Germline V gene data show CDR1 as MDHEN and CDR2 as SYDVKM. V lost 2 bases to trimming and J lost 5 bases; unmatched junction nucleotides: 2. The CDR3 totals 14 residues. CDR3 amino acids: CASSLGGQGYGYTF. Here the CDR3 DNA reads TGTGCCAGCAGTTTAGGGGGACAGGGGTATGGCTACACCTTC.

The V call is TRBV27, the J call TRBJ2-7; D might be TRBD2 (6 bases). This CDR3 is 15 amino acids long. Germline CDR1 reads MNHEY; CDR2 reads SMNVEV (reference sequence). V was clipped by 2 bases and J by 0 bases, with 11 bases between them. CDR3 loop: CASSLRREPSYEQYF. CDR3 sequence (DNA): TGTGCCAGCAGTTTACGGCGGGAACCCTCCTACGAGCAGTACTTC.

The CDR3: CASSVGLDITPDTQYF. CDR3 nucleotide sequence: TGTGCCAGCAGCGTAGGTCTCGACATAACCCCAGATACGCAGTATTTT. The J gene is TRBJ2-3, the V gene TRBV9, with D unclear. Germline values: CDR1 SGDLS, CDR2 YYNGEE. This CDR3 has 16 amino acids. V dropped 0 bases and J dropped 4 bases, with 15 bases sitting between them.

The chain joins TRBV7-9 to TRBJ1-2; D may be TRBD1 (5 bases). V was shortened by 3 bases and J by 4 bases, with 9 bases between the two germline ends. CDR1 SEHNR and CDR2 FQNEAQ come from the germline V gene (reference sequence). There are 13 residues in the CDR3. In DNA, the CDR3 is TGTGCCAGCAGCTTGATGCAGGGCTATGGCTACACCTTC. Its protein is CASSLMQGYGYTF. Complete variable domain (other parts from reference TRBV7-9 and TRBJ1-2): DTGVSQNPRHKITKRGQNVTFRCDPISEHNRLYWYRQTLGQGPEFLTYFQNEAQLEKSRLLSDRFSAERPKGSFSTLEIQRTEQGDSAMYLCASSLMQGYGYTFGSGTRLTVV.

This chain uses TRBV6-1 with TRBJ2-5; no definite D call. The CDR3 consists of 11 residues. Germline V CDR1 and CDR2: MNHNS, SASEGT. Trimming took 2 bases from V and 11 from J, leaving 9 bases between them. CDR3 DNA: TGTGCCAGCAGTGAACTTAGAGGACAGTACTTC. It specifies CASSELRGQYF.

The chain employs TRBV3-1 (or the pseudogene TRBV3-2) and TRBJ2-3; D is uncertain. Trimming took 3 bases from V and 1 from J, leaving 14 bases between them. This CDR3 contains 16 residues. Germline CDR1 reads LGHDT; CDR2 reads YNNKEL (reference sequence). In nucleotides, the CDR3 is TGTGCCAGCAGCCACCCCCGCGCCTCTGGCACAGATACGCAGTATTTT. Translating gives CASSHPRASGTDTQYF.

The CDR3 sequence is CASRPGTAFTGELFF. CDR3 coding DNA: TGTGCCAGCCGACCGGGGACAGCTTTCACCGGGGAGCTGTTTTTT. The rearrangement links TRBV19 to TRBJ2-2; 7 bases align to TRBD1. Germline V gives CDR1 LNHDA, CDR2 SQIVND (reference sequence). With V trimmed by 9 bases and J by 4 bases, 11 bases remained unmatched. The CDR3 is 15 amino acids. Supplemented by reference TRBV19 and TRBJ2-2, the full variable domain reads DGGITQSPKYLFRKEGQNVTLSCEQNLNHDAMYWYRQDPGQGLRLIYYSQIVNDFQKGDIAEGYSVSREKKESFPLTVTSAQKNPTAFYLCASRPGTAFTGELFFGEGSRLTVL.

V and J are TRBV11-2 and TRBJ1-1, with D perhaps matching TRBD1 (5 bases). CDR3 size: 15 residues. Germline V lookup: CDR1 SGHAT, CDR2 FQNNGV. Trimming cost V 1 base and J 0 bases, with 9 bases left between them. The CDR3 nucleotides are TGTGCCAGCAGCTTAGTTGGGGGGATGAACACTGAAGCTTTCTTT. The encoded protein is CASSLVGGMNTEAFF. The variable domain in full, with the rest retrieved from reference TRBV11-2 and TRBJ1-1, is EAGVAQSPRYKIIEKRQSVAFWCNPISGHATLYWYQQILGQGPKLLIQFQNNGVVDDSQLPKDRFSAERLKGVDSTLKIQPAKLEDSAVYLCASSLVGGMNTEAFFGQGTRLTVV.

V and J are TRBV24-1 and TRBJ1-2; TRBD1 matches 8 bases. CDR1 is KGHDR, CDR2 SFDVKD, per germline. The CDR3 is 17 residues long. V lost 1 base, J lost 3 bases, and 9 bases stayed unmatched. CDR3 sequence: CATSDFTTGGRDYGYTF. The DNA for the CDR3 is TGTGCCACCAGTGATTTCACCACAGGGGGAAGGGACTATGGCTACACCTTC.

The chain recombines TRBV7-9 with TRBJ2-3, with D uncertain. Trimming removed 5 bases at V and 1 base at J, with 13 bases between. This CDR3 has 15 residues. Germline CDR1 SEHNR, CDR2 FQNEAQ (reference sequence). The CDR3 sequence is CASSIPLAGTDTQYF. The CDR3 bases are TGTGCCAGCAGCATCCCCTTGGCGGGCACAGATACGCAGTATTTT.

J is TRBJ1-1 and V is TRBV5-4; tentatively, D is TRBD1 (6 bases). The V and J ends lost 0 bases and 3 bases respectively, with 12 bases between them. This CDR3 contains 15 residues. Germline V gene data show CDR1 as SGHNT and CDR2 as YYREEE (reference sequence). Written as DNA, the CDR3 is TGTGCCAGCAGCTTGGTGACAGCAGGGGACACTGAAGCTTTCTTT. Residues: CASSLVTAGDTEAFF.

This rearrangement joins TRBV18 to TRBJ2-5, with a tentative D call TRBD2 (5 bases). Deletions cut 3 bases from V and 2 bases from J, with 10 bases between. CDR1 is KGHSH, CDR2 LQKENI, per germline. The CDR3 totals 14 residues. The CDR3 DNA reads as TGTGCCAGCTCACCTATTGGAGGACAAGAGACCCAGTACTTC. Translation: CASSPIGGQETQYF.

The CDR3 reads CAWSVTGTSADTQYF. The DNA of the CDR3 is TGTGCCTGGAGTGTGACCGGGACTAGCGCAGATACGCAGTATTTT. This chain connects TRBV30 to TRBJ2-3; 10 positions match TRBD2. The germline CDR1 and CDR2 sequences are GTSNPN and SVGIG (reference sequence). The CDR3 covers 15 residues. V was clipped by 0 bases and J by 4 bases; unmatched bases: 4.

The gene calls are TRBV14 and TRBJ2-1; D possibly corresponds to TRBD2 (5 bases). Germline V gene lookup returns CDR1 SGHDN and CDR2 FVKESK. The CDR3 length is 13 residues. The V end lost 6 bases, the J end lost 7 bases, and 13 bases lay between the germline ends. The CDR3 spells CASSLNTGNEQFF. The CDR3 DNA reads TGTGCCAGCAGTCTAAATACGGGGAATGAGCAGTTCTTC. Full variable domain (remainder filled in from reference TRBV14 and TRBJ2-1): EAGVTQFPSHSVIEKGQTVTLRCDPISGHDNLYWYRRVMGKEIKFLLHFVKESKQDESGMPNNRFLAERTGGTYSTLKVQPAELEDSGVYFCASSLNTGNEQFFGPGTRLTVL.

The chain recombines TRBV30 with TRBJ1-3, with a tentative D call TRBD1 (5 bases). The CDR3 runs to 17 residues. Germline CDR1 reads GTSNPN; CDR2 reads SVGIG (reference sequence). V lost 3 bases to trimming and J lost 3 bases, with 21 bases between them. DNA of the CDR3: TGTGCCTGGAGCCCTGACCTTGGGGGGATCAATGGAAACACCATATATTTT. This sequence encodes CAWSPDLGGINGNTIYF.

The chain joins TRBV5-6 to TRBJ2-3; TRBD2 might be the D (6 bases). The V end lost 3 bases, the J end lost 15 bases, and 14 bases lay between the germline ends. Germline V gives CDR1 SGHDT, CDR2 YYEEEE. The CDR3 runs 11 residues. The CDR3 coding sequence is TGTGCCAGCAGCTCTCAGGGAGGTTTATATTTT. Translating it yields CASSSQGGLYF.

The chain carries TRBV20-1 and TRBJ2-1; 9 nucleotides match TRBD2. The junction had 4 bases not matched to a gene; V was cut back by 3 bases and J by 4 bases. Germline-derived CDR1 and CDR2 are DFQATT and SNEGSKA (reference sequence). This CDR3 is built from 14 residues. CDR3 loop: CSASLLAGYNEQFF. CDR3 nucleotides: TGCAGTGCTAGTTTACTAGCGGGTTACAATGAGCAGTTCTTC.

Comment on this clone: The junction differs from germline at one of its ends, possibly a read error. The V and J genes are TRBV6-1 and TRBJ2-3; 12 bases agree with TRBD2. In germline, CDR1 is MNHNS, CDR2 SASEGT. This CDR3 has 17 amino acids. CDR3 coding DNA: TGTGCCAGCAGCGAAGGACTAGCGGGATCAGGAACAGATACGCAGTATTTT. Residues: CASSEGLAGSGTDTQYF.

The V gene is TRBV3-1 (or the pseudogene TRBV3-2), the J gene TRBJ2-5; 9 bases fit TRBD2. The V gene end was trimmed by 6 bases and the J gene end by 1 base; junction bases not matched to a gene: 0. The CDR3 contains 13 residues. The germline V gene encodes CDR1 LGHDT and CDR2 YNNKEL (reference sequence). This CDR3 is CASRTSGQETQYF. The CDR3 DNA is TGTGCCAGCAGGACTAGCGGCCAAGAGACCCAGTACTTC.

This chain joins TRBV15 and TRBJ2-7; 10 nucleotides align to TRBD1. This CDR3 region has 12 residues. J lost 3 bases, V lost 8 bases, and 1 base had no gene match. Per germline, CDR1 LNHNV and CDR2 YYDKDF (reference sequence). CDR3 bases: TGTGCCACCGGGACAGGGGACTACGAGCAGTACTTC. Encoded protein: CATGTGDYEQYF.

V gene TRBV9 combines with J gene TRBJ2-5; 8 bases are a match to TRBD1. CDR3 length equals 15 residues. Per the germline V gene, CDR1 is SGDLS and CDR2 is YYNGEE. J was trimmed by 1 base and V by 3 bases; bases with no gene match: 5. CDR3 amino acids: CASSAGTGSQETQYF. For the CDR3, the DNA is TGTGCCAGCAGCGCCGGGACAGGCAGCCAAGAGACCCAGTACTTC.

This rearrangement joins TRBV5-1 to TRBJ1-1, with 10 bases lining up with TRBD1. The CDR3 runs to 15 residues. Germline values: CDR1 SGHRS, CDR2 YFSETQ. V shed 0 bases, J shed 5 bases, and the junction held 4 bases outside the gene matches. The CDR3: CASSLAGTGETEAFF. The DNA for the CDR3 is TGCGCCAGCAGCTTGGCCGGGACAGGGGAAACTGAAGCTTTCTTT.

The chain employs TRBV25-1 and TRBJ1-4; the D gene is possibly TRBD1 (5 bases). Germline loops: CDR1 MGHDK, CDR2 SYGVNS. Trimming left V 1 base short and J 5 bases short, with 11 bases between. The CDR3 consists of 15 residues. CDR3 sequence: CASSESAGRNEKLFF. CDR3 DNA: TGTGCCAGCAGTGAATCTGCGGGGCGCAATGAAAAACTGTTTTTT.